This TCR beta chain was identified during a study of blood T cell repertoires in COVID-19. In the study overall: T cells, B-cell-depleted T cells, or PBMCs supplied cDNA or gDNA.

This CDR3 is built from 14 residues. Germline V gene sequence: CDR1 LGHDT, CDR2 YNNKEL (reference sequence). The V and J ends lost 0 bases and 5 bases respectively, with 9 bases between them. Clones were sequenced by immunoSEQ multiplex PCR, and TCRdb holds only the in-frame ones, with some missing. Here the sample spans fewer than 200,000 clones, 83% being singletons. This TCR was recovered from a woman in her 70s who had recovered from COVID-19. The source material was peripheral blood. The chain has TRBV3-1 (or the pseudogene TRBV3-2) and TRBJ2-3, with D possibly matching TRBD1 (5 bases). The CDR3 DNA is TGTGCCAGCAGCCAAGATTTTAGGGGAGATACGCAGTATTTT. Protein sequence: CASSQDFRGDTQYF.